This T cell receptor beta chain was retrieved from a study of metastatic and nonmetastatic thyroid tumors. Looking at the study overall: Repertoires of blood and of tissue (tumor or nodule) from malignant and benign thyroid patients were compared. Broader study findings: Malignant tumors reportedly showed significantly higher TCR beta diversity than benign nodules in both blood and tumor.

Germline V lookup: CDR1 LGHDT, CDR2 YNNKEL (reference sequence). The length of the CDR3 is 12 residues. The V segment lost 10 bases and the J segment 7 bases; nucleotides outside the gene matches: 3. Until they underwent thyroid surgery, no patient had received any treatment. Original analysis: Clinicopathological groups differed in CDR3, with these differences serving to build a distant-metastasis classifier for papillary thyroid cancer. TCRdb re-called clones from the PCR reads using MiXCR. TCRdb's processing, not the authors', yielded these V and J calls. Here the sample spans 8,000 to 10,000 clones, approximately 33% being singletons. Worth noting for this clone: Its target is not known.

What was sequenced was adjacent normal tissue. The chain has TRBV3-1 and TRBJ1-6, with 8 bases matching TRBD1. This clonotype was sampled from a female donor with papillary thyroid cancer or a benign thyroid nodule (not recorded which). Some clones in this sample may be carry-over from other donors' samples. The CDR3 DNA sequence: TGTGCCATAGGACAGGGAAATTCACCCCTCCACTTT. This gives the protein CAIGQGNSPLHF.